A selection of T cell receptor beta chains follows, all from one sample in a study of T cells after yellow fever vaccination. Via MiXCR, TCRdb re-called the 5' RACE reads, giving one row per CDR3 protein. The sample yields about 350,000 distinct CDR3 sequences, 9.5% to 15% seen once. The sequenced sample was CD4+ T cells sorted from PBMCs, obtained 15 days after the yellow fever booster vaccination. These receptor sequences come from a man younger than 35 who received the YFV17D yellow fever vaccine. CDR3s include the opening cysteine and the closing phenylalanine or tryptophan. D genes are given only for firm matches. Some rows mark clone size as missing; the rest say once, few, many or name a class of expanded clone.

D: .
V: TRBV2
size: many
J: TRBJ2-1
length: 11
CDR3: CASRYYNEQFF
DNA: TGTGCCAGCAGATACTACAATGAGCAGTTCTTC

D: .
V: TRBV11-2
size: once
J: TRBJ2-2
length: 15
CDR3: CASRRPGLMTGELFF
DNA: TGTGCCAGCAGACGACCGGGACTCATGACCGGGGAGCTGTTTTTT

D: .
V: TRBV7-2
size: .
J: TRBJ1-2
length: 15
CDR3: CASSLENLENYGYTF
DNA: TGTGCCAGCAGCTTAGAAAACCTGGAAAACTATGGCTACACCTTC

D: TRBD2
V: TRBV20-1
size: many
J: TRBJ2-5
length: 15
CDR3: CSARRAGGGQETQYF
DNA: TGCAGTGCTAGACGAGCGGGGGGCGGCCAAGAGACCCAGTACTTC

D: .
V: TRBV7-2
size: .
J: TRBJ2-4
length: 16
CDR3: CASSPSLGLGKNIQYF
DNA: TGTGCCAGCAGCCCATCGTTGGGGCTGGGAAAAAACATTCAGTACTTC

D: .
V: TRBV12-3/TRBV12-4
size: .
J: TRBJ2-3
length: 13
CDR3: CASNPSREGMKYF
DNA: TGTGCCAGCAACCCATCCCGGGAAGGGATGAAGTATTTT

D: TRBD1
V: TRBV4-2
size: few
J: TRBJ2-1
length: 13
CDR3: CASSRGQEDEQFF
DNA: TGTGCCAGCAGCCGAGGACAGGAGGATGAGCAGTTCTTC

D: .
V: TRBV11-2
size: .
J: TRBJ2-7
length: 14
CDR3: CASSPQGFSSEQYF
DNA: TGTGCCAGCAGTCCACAGGGTTTCAGTTCCGAGCAGTACTTC

D: TRBD1
V: TRBV7-3
size: many
J: TRBJ2-5
length: 13
CDR3: CASSSGQGETQYF
DNA: TGTGCCAGCAGCTCCGGACAGGGAGAGACCCAGTACTTC

D: TRBD1
V: TRBV14
size: .
J: TRBJ1-6
length: 14
CDR3: CASSLRQGHSPLHF
DNA: TGTGCCAGCAGCCTTCGACAGGGTCATTCACCCCTCCACTTT

D: TRBD2
V: TRBV20-1
size: .
J: TRBJ2-1
length: 16
CDR3: CSARASGGALYNEQFF
DNA: TGCAGTGCTAGGGCTAGCGGGGGGGCACTCTACAATGAGCAGTTCTTC

D: .
V: TRBV4-1
size: many
J: TRBJ1-1
length: 13
CDR3: CASGDFRSAEAFF
DNA: TGCGCCAGCGGGGACTTTCGAAGCGCTGAAGCTTTCTTT

D: TRBD1
V: TRBV12-3/TRBV12-4
size: .
J: TRBJ1-4
length: 12
CDR3: CASSLRGTVLFF
DNA: TGTGCCAGCAGTTTAAGGGGGACAGTCCTGTTTTTT

D: .
V: TRBV5-6
size: few
J: TRBJ1-2
length: 16
CDR3: CASSAKRSGGADGYTF
DNA: TGTGCCAGCAGCGCAAAAAGGTCTGGGGGCGCCGATGGCTACACCTTC

D: .
V: TRBV6-2/TRBV6-3
size: many
J: TRBJ2-7
length: 14
CDR3: CASCQVGYSYEQYF
DNA: TGTGCCAGCTGTCAGGTGGGCTACTCCTACGAGCAGTACTTC

D: .
V: TRBV6-2/TRBV6-3
size: .
J: TRBJ1-1
length: 14
CDR3: CASSPLTLNTEAFF
DNA: TGTGCCAGCAGCCCCTTGACGCTGAACACTGAAGCTTTCTTT

D: TRBD1
V: TRBV10-3
size: .
J: TRBJ2-1
length: 15
CDR3: CAISLGQGRYNEQFF
DNA: TGTGCCATCAGTTTGGGACAGGGCCGATACAATGAGCAGTTCTTC

D: .
V: TRBV18
size: .
J: TRBJ2-1
length: 14
CDR3: CASSPRAGYNEQFF
DNA: TGTGCCAGCTCACCACGGGCCGGCTACAATGAGCAGTTCTTC

D: TRBD1
V: TRBV7-2
size: .
J: TRBJ2-7
length: 15
CDR3: CASSLEGQAAREQYF
DNA: TGTGCCAGCAGCTTAGAGGGACAGGCCGCTCGCGAGCAGTACTTC

D: .
V: TRBV7-2
size: few
J: TRBJ2-1
length: 13
CDR3: CASSSTPLNEQFF
DNA: TGTGCCAGCAGCAGTACCCCCCTGAATGAGCAGTTCTTC

D: .
V: TRBV6-2/TRBV6-3
size: .
J: TRBJ1-5
length: 14
CDR3: CASSYSGANQPQHF
DNA: TGTGCCAGCAGTTACTCAGGGGCCAATCAGCCCCAGCATTTT

D: .
V: TRBV5-1
size: few
J: TRBJ1-4
length: 14
CDR3: CASSLDRAGEKLFF
DNA: TGCGCCAGCAGCTTGGACAGGGCGGGCGAAAAACTGTTTTTT

D: .
V: TRBV28
size: few
J: TRBJ1-5
length: 15
CDR3: CASSRHGTDNQPQHF
DNA: TGTGCCAGCAGTAGACACGGGACGGACAATCAGCCCCAGCATTTT

D: TRBD2
V: TRBV15
size: few
J: TRBJ2-5
length: 15
CDR3: CATSRAGTSFTTQYF
DNA: TGTGCCACCAGCAGAGCTGGGACTAGCTTTACGACCCAGTACTTC

D: .
V: TRBV6-5
size: few
J: TRBJ1-6
length: 17
CDR3: CASSYSWAGDSNSPLHF
DNA: TGTGCCAGCAGTTACTCATGGGCAGGGGATTCTAATTCACCCCTCCACTTT

D: .
V: TRBV5-1
size: few
J: TRBJ2-1
length: 17
CDR3: CASSLAIFPEEGGEQFF
DNA: TGCGCCAGCAGCTTGGCAATTTTCCCGGAGGAGGGGGGTGAGCAGTTCTTC

D: .
V: TRBV28
size: few
J: TRBJ2-3
length: 15
CDR3: CASSVKGKTADTQYF
DNA: TGTGCCAGCAGCGTCAAGGGGAAGACAGCAGATACGCAGTATTTT

D: .
V: TRBV29-1
size: .
J: TRBJ1-1
length: 14
CDR3: CSVSLTGKNTEAFF
DNA: TGCAGCGTTTCCTTGACAGGTAAAAACACTGAAGCTTTCTTT

D: TRBD2
V: TRBV12-3/TRBV12-4
size: .
J: TRBJ2-1
length: 18
CDR3: CASSSRGRLAGTYNEQFF
DNA: TGTGCCAGCAGTTCCCGCGGACGACTAGCGGGTACCTACAATGAGCAGTTCTTC

D: .
V: TRBV6-5
size: few
J: TRBJ1-1
length: 15
CDR3: CASSLQGHADTEAFF
DNA: TGTGCCAGCAGTCTCCAGGGACATGCGGACACTGAAGCTTTCTTT

D: TRBD1
V: TRBV3-1
size: few
J: TRBJ2-3
length: 16
CDR3: CASSQSGQGGKVTQYF
DNA: TGTGCCAGCAGCCAATCTGGACAGGGGGGGAAAGTTACGCAGTATTTT

D: .
V: TRBV5-1
size: many
J: TRBJ2-1
length: 15
CDR3: CASSPAVSDYNEQFF
DNA: TGCGCCAGCAGCCCCGCCGTTTCGGACTACAATGAGCAGTTCTTC

D: TRBD1
V: TRBV18
size: .
J: TRBJ1-6
length: 15
CDR3: CASSPGQGKDSPLHF
DNA: TGTGCCAGCTCACCAGGACAGGGAAAGGATTCACCCCTCCACTTT

D: .
V: TRBV7-2
size: few
J: TRBJ2-2
length: 15
CDR3: CASRIRGEWTGELFF
DNA: TGTGCCAGCAGAATACGGGGCGAATGGACCGGGGAGCTGTTTTTT

D: .
V: TRBV28
size: few
J: TRBJ1-2
length: 18
CDR3: CASSRPFTPDEVSRGYTF
DNA: TGTGCCAGCAGCCGACCATTCACACCGGACGAGGTTAGTCGTGGCTACACCTTC

D: .
V: TRBV3-1
size: .
J: TRBJ1-3
length: 14
CDR3: CASSPVVTGNTIYF
DNA: TGTGCCAGCAGCCCGGTGGTGACGGGAAACACCATATATTTT

D: .
V: TRBV21-1
size: few
J: TRBJ1-5
length: 15
CDR3: CASNKLTGGNQPQHF
DNA: TGTGCCAGCAATAAATTGACAGGGGGTAATCAGCCCCAGCATTTT

D: .
V: TRBV30
size: few
J: TRBJ1-1
length: 13
CDR3: CAWNMHQNTEAFF
DNA: TGTGCCTGGAACATGCATCAGAACACTGAAGCTTTCTTT

D: .
V: TRBV5-6
size: .
J: TRBJ1-2
length: 14
CDR3: CASSLLNRNYGYTF
DNA: TGTGCCAGCAGCTTGCTAAACAGAAACTATGGCTACACCTTC

D: TRBD2
V: TRBV20-1
size: many
J: TRBJ2-5
length: 15
CDR3: CSAGRGSGGDETQYF
DNA: TGCAGTGCTGGTCGCGGAAGCGGGGGGGATGAGACCCAGTACTTC

D: .
V: TRBV7-2
size: few
J: TRBJ1-5
length: 16
CDR3: CASSLGNQASNQPQHF
DNA: TGTGCCAGCAGCTTAGGGAACCAGGCTAGCAATCAGCCCCAGCATTTT

D: .
V: TRBV24-1
size: few
J: TRBJ2-3
length: 14
CDR3: CATSDATSTDTQYF
DNA: TGTGCCACCAGTGACGCAACTAGCACAGATACGCAGTATTTT

D: .
V: TRBV6-6
size: once
J: TRBJ1-4
length: 14
CDR3: CASSYGQGSEKLFF
DNA: TGTGCCAGCAGTTACGGGCAGGGGAGTGAAAAACTGTTTTTT

D: .
V: TRBV5-1
size: many
J: TRBJ1-2
length: 13
CDR3: CASSLGLEDGYTF
DNA: TGCGCCAGCAGCTTAGGTCTTGAGGATGGCTACACCTTC

D: .
V: TRBV5-4
size: few
J: TRBJ2-3
length: 15
CDR3: CASSLQQHGSDTQYF
DNA: TGTGCCAGCAGCCTCCAACAGCACGGATCAGATACGCAGTATTTT

D: TRBD1
V: TRBV12-3/TRBV12-4
size: .
J: TRBJ2-6
length: 17
CDR3: CASSPGQGTAGANVLTF
DNA: TGTGCCAGCAGTCCTGGACAGGGAACCGCTGGGGCCAACGTCCTGACTTTC

D: TRBD1
V: TRBV20-1
size: few
J: TRBJ2-7
length: 13
CDR3: CSANGQGAGEQYF
DNA: TGCAGTGCTAATGGACAGGGGGCTGGCGAGCAGTACTTC